This passage covers 10 T cell receptor beta chains from one sample sequenced in a study of T-cell memory formation after mild COVID-19. MiXCR, applied by TCRdb to the 5' RACE reads, yields one record per CDR3 protein. The sample lists about 120,000 distinct CDR3 sequences, roughly 15% occurring once. The sequencing input was PBMCs or a T cell subset sorted from them (not recorded which). Receptor source: an adult woman who had mild COVID-19 (a few samples of this study predate the infection). Cell type and time point are not known.

The rearrangement uses TRBV7-3 and TRBJ2-5; D might be TRBD2 (6 bases). V dropped 2 bases and J dropped 5 bases, with 9 bases sitting between them. The germline gives CDR1 SGHTA, CDR2 FQGTGA. The CDR3 is 13 amino acids. In DNA, the CDR3 is TGTGCCAGCAGCTTATTCGGGGGTGAGACCCAGTACTTC. Residues: CASSLFGGETQYF.

The CDR3 loop is CASRVRPQDYEQYF. The CDR3, as DNA: TGTGCCAGCAGGGTCCGACCACAGGACTACGAGCAGTACTTC. The V call is TRBV2, the J call TRBJ2-7, with D perhaps TRBD1 (5 bases). In germline, CDR1 is SNHLY, CDR2 FYNNEI. Trimming removed 6 bases at V and 3 bases at J, with 15 bases between. The CDR3 covers 14 residues.

The V call is TRBV11-2, the J call TRBJ2-2, with TRBD2 matching over 9 bases. The V gene's germline CDR1 is SGHAT and CDR2 FQNNGV. This CDR3 comprises 16 residues. The J segment lost 3 bases and the V segment lost 6 bases, leaving 8 bases of the junction unmatched. Here the CDR3 reads CASRLAGRRHTGELFF. As DNA, the CDR3 is TGTGCCAGCAGGCTAGCGGGACGGCGTCACACCGGGGAGCTGTTTTTT. The full variable domain, in which reference TRBV11-2 and TRBJ2-2 provide the parts outside the CDR3, is EAGVAQSPRYKIIEKRQSVAFWCNPISGHATLYWYQQILGQGPKLLIQFQNNGVVDDSQLPKDRFSAERLKGVDSTLKIQPAKLEDSAVYLCASRLAGRRHTGELFFGEGSRLTVL.

The rearrangement uses TRBV7-3 and TRBJ1-1, with 7 bases aligning to TRBD1. This CDR3 is built from 16 residues. V gave up 5 bases and J gave up 3 bases; unmatched junction bases: 12. Germline V gene data show CDR1 as SGHTA and CDR2 as FQGTGA. CDR3 DNA: TGTGCCAGCAGCCCCACCCCGACAGGGAGGGACACTGAAGCTTTCTTT. It codes for CASSPTPTGRDTEAFF.

This clonotype came up once. V is TRBV7-8 and J is TRBJ1-5; D uncertain. CDR1 SGHVS and CDR2 FQNEAQ come from the germline V gene. This CDR3 region has 16 residues. The V gene lost 1 base and the J gene lost 2 bases, with 12 bases spanning the gap. The CDR3 DNA reads TGTGCCAGCAGCTTAGTTCCAGTCTTGGGCAATCAGCCCCAGCATTTT. Translated, it gives CASSLVPVLGNQPQHF.

The sample holds a few counts of this clonotype. The chain joins TRBV5-1 to TRBJ2-7; 7 bases agree with TRBD1. CDR1 is SGHRS and CDR2 is YFSETQ in the germline V gene. The V and J ends lost 3 bases and 3 bases, in that order; junction bases with no gene match: 12. The CDR3 is 16 residues long. This CDR3 reads CASSSWSRDSFYEQYF. The CDR3 DNA reads as TGCGCCAGCAGCTCTTGGAGCCGGGACAGCTTCTACGAGCAGTACTTC.

The V gene is TRBV5-1, the J gene TRBJ2-5, with 8 bases aligning to TRBD1. Germline CDR1 and CDR2: SGHRS and YFSETQ. There are 15 residues in the CDR3. Germline trimming cut 0 bases from V and 7 bases from J; bases unmatched to any gene: 8. In DNA form, the CDR3 reads TGCGCCAGCAGCTTGGTGGCAGGGGGCATGGGGACCCAGTACTTC. It specifies CASSLVAGGMGTQYF.

This clonotype showed up just a few times. The chain employs TRBV19 and TRBJ1-1, with D perhaps matching TRBD1 (5 bases). The CDR3 consists of 14 residues. Germline V gene data show CDR1 as LNHDA and CDR2 as SQIVND (reference sequence). With 8 bases removed from V and 4 bases from J, the gap between germline ends came to 17 bases. CDR3 in amino acids: CASVTGGGPTEAFF. In DNA form, the CDR3 reads TGTGCCAGTGTCACGGGGGGGGGTCCCACTGAAGCTTTCTTT.

V is TRBV5-5 and J is TRBJ2-1; possible D gene TRBD1, 5 bases. V was trimmed by 0 bases and J by 2 bases, leaving 15 bases between them. This CDR3 region has 17 residues. The germline V gene has CDR1 SGHKS and CDR2 YYEKEE (reference sequence). The CDR3 here is CASSLAERGPTYNEQFF. In DNA form, the CDR3 reads TGTGCCAGCAGCTTGGCCGAAAGGGGCCCAACCTACAATGAGCAGTTCTTC.

This chain joins TRBV9 and TRBJ2-3; TRBD2 agrees at 7 bases. CDR1 is SGDLS, CDR2 YYNGEE, per germline. V shed 4 bases, J shed 0 bases, and the junction held 14 bases outside the gene matches. This CDR3 region has 18 residues. In DNA form, the CDR3 reads TGTGCCAGCAGCCACCGACCCTCTAGCGGATCTAGCACAGATACGCAGTATTTT. Its protein product is CASSHRPSSGSSTDTQYF.